These 31 T cell receptor beta chains came from one sample sequenced in a study of T cells in Graves' hyperthyroidism and ophthalmopathy. Template material for amplifying TCR beta CDR3 regions consisted of RNA transcripts. The primer set for the first-round RT-PCR of the TCR CDR3 was HTBI. TCRdb re-analysed the multiplex PCR reads in MiXCR, keeping a single row per CDR3 protein. Here the sample spans fewer than 650,000 distinct CDR3 sequences, roughly 14% being singletons. The sequencing input was blood. These receptors all stem from a woman between 40 and 50 years old with Graves' ophthalmopathy.

This clonotype was detected ten times or more. The rearrangement uses TRBV18 and TRBJ1-2, with D unclear. With 6 bases removed from V and 6 bases from J, the gap between germline ends came to 17 bases. The CDR3 has 14 residues. Germline assignment: CDR1 KGHSH and CDR2 LQKENI. In nucleotides, the CDR3 is TGTGCCAGCTCGCCCTCGGGAGGGCGCGATGGCTACACCTTC. Its protein is CASSPSGGRDGYTF.

This clonotype showed up many times. The chain joins TRBV2 to TRBJ2-6; no reliable D call. This CDR3 is built from 15 residues. Looked up from germline, CDR1 is SNHLY and CDR2 is FYNNEI. The germline V and J ends were trimmed by 6 bases and 0 bases, with 9 bases remaining between them. As DNA, the CDR3 is TGTGCCAGCAGCCATATAAGCTCTGGGGCCAACGTCCTGACTTTC. This encodes CASSHISSGANVLTF.

Comments on this clonotype: One end of the junction fails to match germline, which may point to a read error. The V and J genes are TRBV12-3 or TRBV12-4 and TRBJ1-1, with D unresolved. The CDR3 loop spans 14 amino acids. CDR3 region: CASSFALGNTVAFF. CDR3 nucleotide sequence: TGTGCCAGCAGTTTCGCCCTGGGGAACACTGTAGCTTTCTTT.

This clonotype appeared a few times. The chain joins TRBV28 to TRBJ2-7; a weak D match, TRBD2 (5 bases). The CDR3 covers 15 residues. Germline V gene lookup returns CDR1 MDHEN and CDR2 SYDVKM. V lost 5 bases, J lost 6 bases, and 20 bases lay in between. The CDR3 loop is CASSPSGLALGEQYF. The CDR3 DNA follows: TGTGCCAGCAGTCCCTCGGGATTAGCTTTGGGCGAGCAGTACTTC.

V is TRBV28 and J is TRBJ1-2; D is possibly TRBD1 (5 bases). Trimming cost V 5 bases and J 4 bases, with 17 bases left between them. This CDR3 is built from 15 residues. Germline loops: CDR1 MDHEN, CDR2 SYDVKM. This CDR3 is CASSLQPDSLYGYTF. The CDR3 DNA sequence: TGTGCCAGCAGTCTCCAACCCGACAGCCTCTATGGCTACACCTTC.

This clonotype was detected ten times or more. The V gene is TRBV12-3 or TRBV12-4, the J gene TRBJ2-7; 11 bases agree with TRBD1. The CDR3 runs 14 residues. Germline trimming cut 4 bases from V and 5 bases from J; bases unmatched to any gene: 4. CDR3: CASSSDRGLHEQYF. CDR3 bases: TGTGCCAGCAGTTCGGACAGGGGGCTTCACGAGCAGTACTTC.

This clonotype showed up many times. The V call is TRBV30, the J call TRBJ1-1; weak D call: TRBD1 (6 bases). The CDR3 has 14 residues. Germline CDR1 and CDR2: GTSNPN and SVGIG (reference sequence). V was clipped by 0 bases and J by 4 bases, with 12 bases between them. CDR3 amino acids: CAWSVIRGGTEAFF. The CDR3 bases are TGTGCCTGGAGTGTAATCAGGGGAGGCACTGAAGCTTTCTTT.

The sample holds many counts of this clonotype. This chain uses TRBV28 with TRBJ2-5; the match to TRBD2 covers 7 bases. The CDR3 has 14 amino acids. The V segment lost 5 bases and the J segment 5 bases; nucleotides outside the gene matches: 8. Germline V gene sequence: CDR1 MDHEN, CDR2 SYDVKM. The DNA for the CDR3 is TGTGCCAGCAGTCCAGGACTAGACGGCGAGACCCAGTACTTC. Protein product: CASSPGLDGETQYF.

This clonotype was counted at least ten times. One end of the junction is discordant with germline, which a read error may explain. The V call is TRBV6-2 or TRBV6-3, the J call TRBJ1-2, with no clear D. Germline V gene sequence: CDR1 MNHEY, CDR2 SVGEGT. CDR3 size: 16 residues. In DNA form, the CDR3 reads TGTGCCTGCAGTTACGGGTTACGGGAGACTAACTATGGCTACACCTTC. It specifies CACSYGLRETNYGYTF.

There are many counts of this clonotype. Its ends do not fully match the called genes, so a read error is possible. This rearrangement joins TRBV7-6 to TRBJ2-7; 7 bases line up with TRBD2. Germline V lookup: CDR1 SGHVS, CDR2 FNYEAQ. This CDR3 spans 12 amino acids. DNA of the CDR3: TGTGCCGGCAGCTTCGAGGGAGGGGTGCAGTACTTC. Translated, it gives CAGSFEGGVQYF. Filled out from reference TRBV7-6 and TRBJ2-7, the complete variable domain reads GAGVSQSPRYKVTKRGQDVALRCDPISGHVSLYWYRQALGQGPEFLTYFNYEAQQDKSGLPNDRFSAERPEGSISTLTIQRTEQRDSAMYRCAGSFEGGVQYFGPGTRLTVT.

This clonotype was seen a handful of times. Relative to the germline gene, one junction end is altered; a read error may explain this. The chain couples TRBV30 to TRBJ2-7, with 7 positions matching TRBD2. The CDR3 extends over 11 amino acids. The germline V gene encodes CDR1 GTSNPN and CDR2 SVGIG (reference sequence). CDR3 sequence (DNA): TGTAGTGGGACTACCGGCTACGAGCAGTATTTC. This gives the protein CSGTTGYEQYF.

This clonotype was recorded once. The V gene is TRBV6-1, the J gene TRBJ1-4; TRBD1 agrees at 8 bases. The CDR3 consists of 19 residues. Germline CDR1 reads MNHNS; CDR2 reads SASEGT. J was trimmed by 5 bases and V by 8 bases; bases with no gene match: 22. The CDR3 DNA reads TGTGCCAGCGGTGGTCAAATCGGACAGGGAAGAAAAGAAAATGAAAAACTGTTTTTT. This encodes CASGGQIGQGRKENEKLFF.

This clonotype was detected many times. The V and J genes are TRBV11-2 and TRBJ2-7, with 9 nucleotides matching TRBD2. V was clipped by 0 bases and J by 7 bases; unmatched bases: 13. CDR1 is SGHAT and CDR2 is FQNNGV in the germline V gene. The CDR3 consists of 17 residues. The CDR3 coding sequence is TGTGCCAGCAGCTTAGAGGTTTCTGGCGGGAGGGCGCGGGAGCAGTACTTC. Protein product: CASSLEVSGGRAREQYF.

The table lists this clonotype with many counts. V is TRBV28 and J is TRBJ2-2; TRBD1 might be the D (6 bases). The V gene lost 5 bases and the J gene lost 0 bases, with 13 bases spanning the gap. The CDR3 runs to 16 residues. Germline-derived CDR1 and CDR2 are MDHEN and SYDVKM. The CDR3 DNA follows: TGTGCCAGCAGTCCGCCGACAGGCACGAACACCGGGGAGCTGTTTTTT. Amino acid sequence: CASSPPTGTNTGELFF.

This clonotype has at least ten counts. The chain has TRBV6-5 and TRBJ2-7, with 10 bases matching TRBD2. Germline lookup yields CDR1 MNHEY and CDR2 SVGAGI. This CDR3 spans 13 amino acids. Germline trimming cut 6 bases from V and 2 bases from J; bases unmatched to any gene: 1. CDR3 amino acids: CASRGTSAYEQYF. CDR3 coding DNA: TGTGCCAGCAGGGGGACTAGCGCCTACGAGCAGTACTTC.

V and J are TRBV20-1 and TRBJ2-7, with 16 bases that match TRBD2. The CDR3 contains 15 residues. V shed 6 bases and J 6 bases; nucleotides not matched to a gene: 8. Germline loops: CDR1 DFQATT, CDR2 SNEGSKA (reference sequence). The CDR3 coding sequence is TGCAGTGCCGGGACTAGCGGGAGGGCCGAGAGCGAGCAGTACTTC. Residues: CSAGTSGRAESEQYF.

The chain uses TRBV7-9 and TRBJ1-1; D ambiguous. The germline CDR1 and CDR2 sequences are SEHNR and FQNEAQ (reference sequence). The CDR3 runs to 14 residues. V lost 3 bases to trimming and J lost 2 bases, with 10 bases between them. DNA for the CDR3: TGTGCCAGCAGCTTTTTAGCTGTAAACACTGAAGCTTTCTTT. Its translation is CASSFLAVNTEAFF.

Many counts were recorded for this clonotype. The chain combines TRBV6-4 with TRBJ2-2; the D gene could be TRBD1 or TRBD2 (6 bases each). CDR1 MRHNA and CDR2 SNTAGT come from the germline V gene. This CDR3 spans 16 amino acids. Trimming took off 5 bases at V and 5 bases at J, with 18 bases between the two ends. The chain's CDR3 is CASSPNGGLGTGELFF. The DNA of the CDR3 is TGTGCCAGCAGTCCGAATGGGGGGCTAGGGACCGGGGAGCTGTTTTTT.

The sample holds many counts of this clonotype. The chain carries TRBV6-1 and TRBJ2-6; the D gene is possibly TRBD1 (6 bases). CDR1 and CDR2 from the germline V gene are MNHNS and SASEGT. The CDR3 loop spans 18 amino acids. The V gene lost 2 bases and the J gene lost 2 bases, with 16 bases spanning the gap. In DNA form, the CDR3 reads TGTGCCAGCAGTGAATGGGACACCCCTGGGGCTGGGGCCAACGTCCTGACTTTC. Its translation: CASSEWDTPGAGANVLTF.

The V call is TRBV29-1, the J call TRBJ2-5, with D perhaps matching TRBD2 (6 bases). CDR1 SQVTM and CDR2 ANQGSEA come from the germline V gene. The V gene lost 4 bases and the J gene lost 5 bases, with 11 bases spanning the gap. The CDR3 is made up of 12 amino acids. The CDR3 loop reads CSVGGGGETQYF. CDR3 bases: TGCAGCGTTGGGGGAGGAGGGGAGACCCAGTACTTC.

This clonotype was counted many times. The chain carries TRBV29-1 and TRBJ2-5; D unresolved. V was clipped by 4 bases and J by 5 bases, with 11 bases between them. Per the germline V gene, CDR1 is SQVTM and CDR2 is ANQGSEA. This CDR3 region has 12 residues. CDR3 in amino acids: CSVVYSRETQYF. CDR3 nucleotides: TGCAGCGTTGTCTACTCCAGGGAGACCCAGTACTTC. Variable domain in full (rest from reference TRBV29-1 and TRBJ2-5): SAVISQKPSRDICQRGTSLTIQCQVDSQVTMMFWYRQQPGQSLTLIATANQGSEATYESGFVIDKFPISRPNLTFSTLTVSNMSPEDSSIYLCSVVYSRETQYFGPGTRLLVL.

This clonotype was counted at least ten times. J is TRBJ1-5 and V is TRBV6-1, with 7 bases fitting TRBD1. V lost 1 base, J lost 5 bases, and 2 bases stayed unmatched. The germline V gene encodes CDR1 MNHNS and CDR2 SASEGT. This CDR3 spans 14 amino acids. CDR3 residues: CASSEGDSYQPQHF. The CDR3 DNA is TGTGCCAGCAGTGAAGGGGACAGCTATCAGCCCCAGCATTTT.

V usage is TRBV12-3 or TRBV12-4 and J usage is TRBJ2-7, with 9 bases lining up with TRBD2. The CDR3 length is 17 residues. Unmatched junction bases numbered 7, after V lost 1 base and J lost 0 bases. The CDR3 spells CASSLVASGISSYEQYF. The CDR3 DNA follows: TGTGCCAGCAGTTTAGTGGCTAGCGGGATAAGCTCCTACGAGCAGTACTTC.

This clonotype was recorded at least ten times. V gene TRBV7-8 combines with J gene TRBJ1-1; weak D call: TRBD1 (5 bases). V was cut by 2 bases and J by 3 bases, with 10 bases left in between. The CDR3 is made up of 14 amino acids. Germline values: CDR1 SGHVS, CDR2 FQNEAQ. The CDR3 DNA is TGTGCCAGCAGCTTAAGCAGGGTGGACACTGAAGCTTTCTTT. This sequence encodes CASSLSRVDTEAFF.

About this clonotype: A much larger clone is a single base away; this may be a read error. This chain connects TRBV6-5 to TRBJ1-1; D remains unclear. Germline lookup yields CDR1 MNHEY and CDR2 SVGAGI. The CDR3 sequence is 14 residues long. The CDR3 region is CASSYSVGNIEAFF. The CDR3 nucleotides are TGTGCCAGCAGTTACTCGGTGGGGAACATTGAAGCTTTCTTT.

The sample holds many counts of this clonotype. V is TRBV2 and J is TRBJ1-1; D unresolved. This CDR3 is 12 amino acids long. Trimming removed 7 bases at V and 1 base at J, with 7 bases between. Germline values: CDR1 SNHLY, CDR2 FYNNEI. The CDR3 loop is CASTSTNTEAFF. In nucleotides, the CDR3 is TGTGCCAGCACTAGCACGAACACTGAAGCTTTCTTT. The variable domain in full, completed from reference TRBV2 and TRBJ1-1, reads EPEVTQTPSHQVTQMGQEVILRCVPISNHLYFYWYRQILGQKVEFLVSFYNNEISEKSEIFDDQFSVERPDGSNFTLKIRSTKLEDSAMYFCASTSTNTEAFFGQGTRLTVV.

The chain combines TRBV20-1 with TRBJ2-1, with 8 bases matching TRBD2. From germline, CDR1 is DFQATT and CDR2 SNEGSKA (reference sequence). The CDR3 totals 14 residues. V trimming: 4 bases; J trimming: 5 bases; junction bases outside the gene matches: 7. The chain's CDR3 is CSAKVGSGDNEQFF. For the CDR3, the DNA is TGCAGTGCTAAAGTGGGTAGCGGGGACAATGAGCAGTTCTTC.

The gene calls are TRBV3-1 and TRBJ1-2, with D unresolved. The CDR3 extends over 15 amino acids. Germline CDR1 and CDR2: LGHDT and YNNKEL (reference sequence). V lost 4 bases and J lost 7, with 19 bases in between. The CDR3 region has the DNA TGTGCCAGCAGCCCTTCCCTAGTTCAGGAGAGTGGCTACACCTTC. As protein: CASSPSLVQESGYTF. The full variable domain, rest sourced from reference TRBV3-1 and TRBJ1-2, is DTAVSQTPKYLVTQMGNDKSIKCEQNLGHDTMYWYKQDSKKFLKIMFSYNNKELIINETVPNRFSPKSPDKAHLNLHINSLELGDSAVYFCASSPSLVQESGYTFGSGTRLTVV.

This clonotype was detected many times. The chain recombines TRBV15 with TRBJ1-5; the D is unclear. V lost 1 base and J lost 2, with 6 bases in between. The CDR3 length is 14 residues. The germline gives CDR1 LNHNV, CDR2 YYDKDF (reference sequence). The CDR3 DNA follows: TGTGCCACCAGCAGAGGTGTGGGCAATCAGCCCCAGCATTTT. Protein sequence: CATSRGVGNQPQHF.

In this sample, this clonotype turned up many times. In nucleotides, the CDR3 is TGTGCCAGCAGTCCCCCGGACAGGGGGCGCGAGCAGTACTTC. Translating gives CASSPPDRGREQYF. The chain recombines TRBV28 with TRBJ2-7; 11 bases are shared with TRBD1. There are 14 residues in the CDR3. The germline gives CDR1 MDHEN, CDR2 SYDVKM. V shed 5 bases, J shed 6 bases, and the junction held 6 bases outside the gene matches.

This clonotype was counted many times. The chain combines TRBV11-1 with TRBJ1-1; maybe TRBD1 (5 bases). The V gene lost 2 bases and the J gene lost 1 base, with 8 bases spanning the gap. Germline CDR1 SGHAT, CDR2 FQDESV (reference sequence). The CDR3 length is 14 residues. The CDR3: CASSLFGGNTEAFF. The CDR3 bases are TGTGCCAGCAGCTTATTCGGGGGGAACACTGAAGCTTTCTTT.